This T cell receptor beta chain appears in the sequencing data of a study of cytomegalovirus exposure and HLA in healthy donors. About the study: Out of around 360 genotyped donors, about 80% belonged to the Caucasian-associated ancestry cluster.

In the case of this clone: The target antigen is unknown.

Germline CDR1 reads LNHDA; CDR2 reads SQIVND (reference sequence). CDR3 length: 12 amino acids. V was clipped by 5 bases and J by 3 bases, with 7 bases between them. Study-wide results and caveats: In a later analysis, a missense DCLRE1C variant was linked to TCR beta V- and J-gene trimming. Later analysis identified several of the most significant clusters that appeared linked to common viral pathogens.

PCR amplification relied on 60 Vbeta primers (plus 13 Jbeta primers). Sequenced by immunoSEQ multiplex PCR; TCRdb stores in-frame clones only, minus some. Recorded for this sample: about 77,000 clones. The chain carries TRBV19 and TRBJ1-2; D is uncertain. This receptor was obtained from a man aged 50-60 years in good health and CMV-seropositive. Input material: PBMCs. As DNA, the CDR3 is TGTGCCAGTAGTCCCGGAGACTATGGCTACACCTTC. Translation: CASSPGDYGYTF.